This T cell receptor beta chain was sequenced during a study of regulatory T cells listed by TCRdb under 2018. A note on the overall study: T-cell receptor beta repertoires of sorted regulatory, conventional CD4+ and CD8+ T cells were compared between CD3G-deficient patients and healthy controls.

In the multiplex PCR, 52 forward TRBV primers and 13 reverse TRBJ primers were used, and assay-based and computational corrections were applied for amplification bias. Rearranged TRB loci were amplified from genomic DNA by multiplex PCR within the immunoSEQ assay. Sequencing of the TRB amplicons was done on an Illumina HiSeq platform. As for how the authors treated the data: Raw sequences were error-filtered and aligned to reference gene sequences by custom algorithms and were subsequently analyzed with the immunoSEQ online tools. Frequencies of productive and nonproductive TRB rearrangements were assessed among unique sequences as well as among total sequences. Hydrophobicity and amino acid composition of residues 6 and 7 within the TRB CDR3 were used to estimate the potential for self-reactivity. Group comparisons used t tests, Mann-Whitney tests or two-way ANOVA run in Prism software. The table was pulled from immuneACCESS by TCRdb, which kept in-frame rearrangements only. Such tables lose some clones; where checked, under half of the loss comes from unresolved V genes, and the rest has no known cause. V and J calls and clone size follow that table, whereas D and trimming were derived from the DNA. The sample table contains 32,000 or so clones; only one count was recorded for roughly 90% of them. The ten largest clones represent roughly 1.6% of the sample.

Broader findings and caveats from the paper: Repertoires from patients had restricted unique TRB V-J pairs and skewed V and J gene usage, with the strongest effect in regulatory T cells. Hydrophobic residues at CDR3 positions 6 and 7 were enriched in conventional CD4+ T cells from CD3G-deficient patients, which suggests more self-reactive specificities.

CDR1 and CDR2, per the germline V gene (reference sequence), are SEHNR and FQNEAQ. V ends up 10 bases short and J 3 bases short, with an unmatched junction base count of 10. The CDR3 measures 14 amino acids from cysteine to phenylalanine. Only CDR3 DNA remains: 42 bases, in frame from the first base. Evidence of autoimmunity was found in all CD3G-deficient patients, and more severe autoimmunity was observed in two of the patients. At testing, patients were between 2 and 39 years old and showed lower naive and higher memory CD4+ and CD8+ T-cell proportions. CD4+ cells were FACS-sorted into CD25-high CD127-low regulatory T cells and CD25-low CD127-high conventional CD4+ T cells. More than five individuals with CD3G deficiency were included in the patient group. An international network of physicians spanning the United States, Europe and Asia provided the patient samples and clinical data. Peripheral blood mononuclear cells were isolated by Ficoll density separation.

Of note for this clone: This clone's antigen is unknown. Nothing much larger sits one base from this clone, and base qualities are not available.

The sequencing sample was made of conventional CD4+ T cells sorted from blood. The receptor comes from a person between 18 and 30 years old with CD3G deficiency. The V and J segments used are TRBV7-9 and TRBJ2-3, with 7 bases aligning to TRBD2. Read as DNA, the sequence is TGTGCCACCGGGAGGAGTAGCGCAACAGATACGCAGTATTTT. Its product reads: CATGRSSATDTQYF.